This T cell receptor beta chain was found in a study of T cell responses to AZD1222 COVID-19 vaccine. Findings and limits, study-wide: Regions left unmutated in variants are reportedly the target of nearly half of spike-specific TCRs.

Note on this clone: What it recognizes is unknown.

The CDR3 consists of 16 residues. From germline, CDR1 is SGHVS and CDR2 FQNEAQ. V was pared by 5 bases and J by 5 bases, with 18 bases between. Data came from immunoSEQ multiplex PCR; TCRdb stores just in-frame clones and leaves some out. The repertoire holds 100,000 to 150,000 clones, with approximately 90% as singletons. The chain is built from TRBV7-8 and TRBJ2-2, with D perhaps matching TRBD2 (5 bases). The input for sequencing was peripheral blood, taken on day 0 of AZD1222 vaccination. This sequence originates from an adult in good health. The CDR3 sequence is CASSREGVFRTGELFF. CDR3 nucleotides: TGTGCCAGCAGCCGAGAGGGTGTTTTCAGAACCGGGGAGCTGTTTTTT.